A selection of T cell receptor beta chains follows, all from one sample in a study of T cell responses to AZD1222 COVID-19 vaccine. The table came from immunoSEQ multiplex PCR; TCRdb's copy has only in-frame clones and leaves some out. Of around 99,000 clones in the sample, just over 90% were seen once. The sequencing here drew on peripheral blood, taken on day 0 of AZD1222 vaccination. All receptors derive from an adult in good health. Each CDR3 is given with its conserved first and last residue. Clone size is not always given. Where it is, it says once, few, many or a class for expanded clones.

cdr3_length	v_call	j_call	clone_size	cdr3_aa
15	TRBV7-3	TRBJ1-2	-	CASSPGTGPNYGYTF
13	TRBV19	TRBJ1-2	-	CASSISAGFGYTF
15	TRBV27	TRBJ1-1	-	CASSLVPGSYTEAFF
14	TRBV11-2	TRBJ1-2	-	CASSSQTANYGYTF
13	TRBV30	TRBJ1-5	-	CAWSVTVNQPQHF
17	TRBV5-1	TRBJ2-5	-	CASSLRGTPLLQETQYF
13	TRBV6-5	TRBJ1-6	once	CASSLRENSPLHF
15	TRBV6-5	TRBJ1-3	-	CASTLRGGSGNTIYF
17	TRBV2	TRBJ2-1	once	CASADWVRGLAGNEQFF
17	TRBV7-6	TRBJ2-5	-	CASSLNPDRGYQETQYF
15	TRBV6-5	TRBJ2-5	-	CASSRRDTNRETQYF
14	TRBV27	TRBJ2-7	once	CASSLRDRGYEQYF
15	TRBV11-3	TRBJ2-3	-	CASSMGTGRGDTQYF
14	TRBV5-1	TRBJ2-3	-	CASSPGTSGDTQYF
13	TRBV6-6	TRBJ1-1	-	CAGRGIMNTEAFF
15	TRBV5-4	TRBJ2-7	-	CASSLIGGGFYEQYF
14	TRBV21-1	TRBJ2-7	-	CASRTSGDLREQYF
15	TRBV18	TRBJ1-2	-	CASSPTEGAHYGYTF
14	TRBV9	TRBJ1-5	once	CASFPRDCNQPQHF
17	TRBV9	TRBJ2-2	once	CASSPTSGRENTGELFF
16	TRBV19	TRBJ1-1	-	CASSIWRLASNTEAFF
13	TRBV11-3	TRBJ2-7	-	CASSLAATYEQYF
15	TRBV27	TRBJ2-2	-	CASSLRAWNTGELFF
17	TRBV5-5	TRBJ1-4	once	CASSSGTGGWANEKLFF
14	TRBV19	TRBJ2-5	-	CASSSSGVQETQYF
15	TRBV5-1	TRBJ2-2	-	CASSPPGRSTGELFF
14	TRBV30	TRBJ1-1	-	CAWSEGIVGTEAFF
15	TRBV10-2	TRBJ1-6	-	CASSESGTMDSPLHF
21	TRBV4-1	TRBJ1-6	-	CASSQELLEWGHKAWISPLHF
16	TRBV11-2	TRBJ2-5	-	CASSSTGTPKVETQYF
14	TRBV14	TRBJ2-5	-	CASSQLVVPETQYF